This T cell receptor (beta chain) was found in a study of long-term antiretroviral therapy in people with HIV. Study observations and caveats: Pre-ART expanded TRB clones stayed dominant throughout, though often decreasing after ART.

Comment on this clone: Its antigen remains unknown.

The libraries were made with immunoSEQ v3.0 at survey level. Clones were read by immunoSEQ multiplex PCR, and TCRdb kept only the in-frame ones, dropping some. Of 22,000 or so clones in the sample, 87% are singletons; the top ten hold around 3.3%. The V gene lost 4 bases and the J gene lost 5 bases, with 20 bases spanning the gap. Germline CDR1 and CDR2: GTSNPN and SVGIG (reference sequence). The CDR3 has 15 amino acids. Each HIV participant was treated in the United States. V gene TRBV30 combines with J gene TRBJ1-1, with D possibly TRBD1 on 6 matching bases. Source: unsorted PBMCs, taken just under 2.7 years after starting antiretroviral therapy. This clonotype originated in a woman aged 45-59 years with HIV. The CDR3 spells CAWMVQGVGWTEAFF. CDR3 sequence (DNA): TGTGCCTGGATGGTACAGGGTGTGGGGTGGACTGAAGCTTTCTTT.